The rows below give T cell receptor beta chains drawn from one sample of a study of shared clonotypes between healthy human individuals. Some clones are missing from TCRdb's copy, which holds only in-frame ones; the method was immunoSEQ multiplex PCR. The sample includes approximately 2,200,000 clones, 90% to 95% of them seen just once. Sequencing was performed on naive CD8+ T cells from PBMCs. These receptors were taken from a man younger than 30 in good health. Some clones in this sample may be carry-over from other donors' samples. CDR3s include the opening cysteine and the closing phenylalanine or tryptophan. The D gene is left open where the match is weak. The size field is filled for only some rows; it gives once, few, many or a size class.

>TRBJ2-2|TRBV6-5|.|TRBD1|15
CASSSGTGVVGELFF
TGTGCCAGCAGTTCCGGGACAGGGGTAGTCGGGGAGCTGTTTTTT
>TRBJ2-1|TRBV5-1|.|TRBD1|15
CASSLGTGATWEQFF
TGCGCCAGCAGCTTGGGGACAGGGGCGACATGGGAGCAGTTCTTC
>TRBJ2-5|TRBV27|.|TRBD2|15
CASSYLAGGVETQYF
TGTGCCAGCAGCTATCTAGCGGGGGGGGTAGAGACCCAGTACTTC
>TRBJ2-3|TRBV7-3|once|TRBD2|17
CASSLVTSGSLGDTQYF
TGTGCCAGCAGCTTAGTAACTAGCGGGAGTCTGGGGGATACGCAGTATTTT
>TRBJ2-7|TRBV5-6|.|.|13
CASQDLDSYEQYF
TGTGCCAGCCAGGACTTAGACTCCTACGAGCAGTACTTC
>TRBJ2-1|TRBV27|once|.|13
CASVDRTYNEQFF
TGTGCCAGCGTGGACAGAACCTACAATGAGCAGTTCTTC
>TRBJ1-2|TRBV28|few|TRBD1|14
CASSYPRTGVGYTF
TGTGCCAGCAGTTATCCTCGGACAGGGGTAGGCTACACCTTC
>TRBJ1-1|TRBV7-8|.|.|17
CASSLAIGGEGNTEAFF
TGTGCCAGCAGCTTAGCGATCGGCGGCGAAGGGAACACTGAAGCTTTCTTT
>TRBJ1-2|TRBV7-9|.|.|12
CASSWGQDGYTF
TGTGCCAGCAGCTGGGGTCAGGATGGCTACACCTTC
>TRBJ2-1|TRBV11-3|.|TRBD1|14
CASSSWTGDNEQFF
TGTGCCAGCAGCTCCTGGACAGGGGACAATGAGCAGTTCTTC
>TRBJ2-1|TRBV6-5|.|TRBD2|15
CASSRLAGVNNEQFF
TGTGCCAGCAGCAGGCTAGCGGGAGTTAACAATGAGCAGTTCTTC
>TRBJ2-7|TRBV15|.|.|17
CATSRQGTRGRSYEQYF
TGTGCCACCAGCAGGCAGGGGACCCGAGGCCGATCCTACGAGCAGTACTTC
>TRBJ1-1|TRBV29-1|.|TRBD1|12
CSAQGGPTEAFF
TGCAGCGCCCAGGGGGGGCCCACTGAAGCTTTCTTT
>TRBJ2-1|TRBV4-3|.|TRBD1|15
CASSQDRDRDNEQFF
TGCGCCAGCAGCCAAGACCGGGACAGGGACAATGAGCAGTTCTTC
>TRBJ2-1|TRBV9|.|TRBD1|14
CASSVGDRVNEQFF
TGTGCCAGCAGCGTGGGGGACAGGGTCAATGAGCAGTTCTTC
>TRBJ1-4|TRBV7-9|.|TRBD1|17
CASSARDRFATNEKLFF
TGTGCCAGCAGCGCCCGGGACAGGTTTGCAACTAATGAAAAACTGTTTTTT
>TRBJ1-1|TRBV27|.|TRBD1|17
CASSLSRAQGVDTEAFF
TGTGCCAGCAGTTTATCGAGGGCTCAGGGGGTTGACACTGAAGCTTTCTTT
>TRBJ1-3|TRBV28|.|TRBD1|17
CASSFPRAGGGGNTIYF
TGTGCCAGCAGTTTCCCGCGGGCAGGGGGTGGTGGAAACACCATATATTTT
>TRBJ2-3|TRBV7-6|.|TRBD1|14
CASSKDRDPDTQYF
TGTGCCAGCAGCAAGGACAGGGATCCGGATACGCAGTATTTT
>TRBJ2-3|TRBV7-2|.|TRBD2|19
CASSLTRKRLAVHTDTQYF
TGTGCCAGCAGCTTAACTCGAAAACGACTAGCCGTACACACAGATACGCAGTATTTT
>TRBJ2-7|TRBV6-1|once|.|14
CASSDPTLSYEQYF
TGTGCCAGCAGTGACCCGACCTTATCCTACGAGCAGTACTTC
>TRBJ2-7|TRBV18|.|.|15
CASSPPPGGHYEQYF
TGTGCCAGCTCACCACCTCCAGGCGGCCACTACGAGCAGTACTTC
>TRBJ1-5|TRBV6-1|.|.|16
CASNELGGFRNQPQHF
TGTGCCAGCAATGAACTGGGAGGGTTTCGCAATCAGCCCCAGCATTTT
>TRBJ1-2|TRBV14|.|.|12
CASSQAPYGYTF
TGTGCCAGCAGCCAAGCTCCCTATGGCTACACCTTC
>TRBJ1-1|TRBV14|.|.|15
CASSPRGARGTEAFF
TGTGCCAGCAGCCCACGGGGGGCGCGGGGGACTGAAGCTTTCTTT
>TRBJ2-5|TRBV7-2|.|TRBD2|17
CASSLESGLAGVETQYF
TGTGCCAGCAGCTTAGAATCGGGACTAGCGGGAGTAGAGACCCAGTACTTC
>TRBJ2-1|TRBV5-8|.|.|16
CASSLGGISSYNEQFF
TGTGCCAGCAGCTTGGGTGGGATTAGCTCCTACAATGAGCAGTTCTTC
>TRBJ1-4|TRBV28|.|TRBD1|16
CASSRTGPTTNEKLFF
TGTGCCAGCAGCCGGACAGGACCGACTACTAATGAAAAACTGTTTTTT
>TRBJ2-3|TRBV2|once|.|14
CASSEGRASGFEYF
TGTGCCAGCAGCGAGGGGCGGGCTAGTGGGTTCGAGTATTTT
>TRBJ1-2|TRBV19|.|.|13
CASTQLKEDGYTF
TGTGCCAGTACCCAACTAAAGGAGGATGGCTACACCTTC
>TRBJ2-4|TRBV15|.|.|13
CATSDPIRRIQYF
TGTGCCACCAGCGACCCGATACGGCGGATTCAGTACTTC
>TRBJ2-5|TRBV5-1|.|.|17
CASSSRGGVLFQETQYF
TGCGCCAGCAGCTCCAGAGGGGGGGTCCTTTTCCAAGAGACCCAGTACTTC
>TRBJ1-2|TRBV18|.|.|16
CASSPGRTGTNYGYTF
TGTGCCAGCTCACCGGGGCGTACAGGGACCAACTATGGCTACACCTTC
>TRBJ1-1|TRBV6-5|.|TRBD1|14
CASSSGGSWTEAFF
TGTGCCAGCAGTTCAGGGGGTTCGTGGACTGAAGCTTTCTTT
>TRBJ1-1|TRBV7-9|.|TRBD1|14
CASNPGTAYTEAFF
TGTGCCAGCAACCCTGGGACAGCCTACACTGAAGCTTTCTTT
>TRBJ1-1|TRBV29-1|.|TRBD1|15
CSVTTTGTGITEAFF
TGCAGCGTCACGACCACCGGGACAGGGATCACTGAAGCTTTCTTT
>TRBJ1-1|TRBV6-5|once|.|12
CASSPWNTEAFF
TGTGCCAGCAGTCCCTGGAACACTGAAGCTTTCTTT
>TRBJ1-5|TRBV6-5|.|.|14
CASSILGVNQPQHF
TGTGCCAGCAGCATATTGGGAGTCAATCAGCCCCAGCATTTT
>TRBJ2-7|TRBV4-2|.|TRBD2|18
CASSQGGLAGVRNYEQYF
TGTGCCAGCAGCCAAGGGGGACTAGCGGGAGTCAGGAACTACGAGCAGTACTTC
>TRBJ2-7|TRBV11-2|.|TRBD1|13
CASSSRDSYEQYF
TGTGCCAGCAGCTCTCGGGACAGCTACGAGCAGTACTTC
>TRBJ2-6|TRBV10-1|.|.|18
CASSRFGIAQSRANVLTF
TGCGCCAGCAGTAGGTTTGGGATCGCACAAAGTCGGGCCAACGTCCTGACTTTC
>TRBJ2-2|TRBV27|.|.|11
CASSFGGELFF
TGTGCCAGCAGTTTTGGAGGGGAGCTGTTTTTT
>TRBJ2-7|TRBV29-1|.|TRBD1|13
CSVSTGILYEQYF
TGCAGCGTTTCGACAGGGATCCTATACGAGCAGTACTTC
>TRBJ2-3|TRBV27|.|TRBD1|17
CASSVQDRALSTDTQYF
TGTGCCAGCAGTGTCCAGGACAGGGCCCTTTCCACAGATACGCAGTATTTT
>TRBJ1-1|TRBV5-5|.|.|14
CASSFSEGNTEAFF
TGTGCCAGCAGCTTTTCTGAGGGGAACACTGAAGCTTTCTTT
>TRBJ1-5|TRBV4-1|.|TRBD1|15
CASSRPGQSNQPQHF
TGCGCCAGCAGCCGGCCGGGACAGAGCAATCAGCCCCAGCATTTT
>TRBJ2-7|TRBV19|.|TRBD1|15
CASSPGRGRSYEQYF
TGTGCCAGTAGTCCCGGCAGGGGGCGATCCTACGAGCAGTACTTC
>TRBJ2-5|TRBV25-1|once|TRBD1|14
CASSEYDRGETQYF
TGTGCCAGCAGTGAATACGACAGGGGTGAGACCCAGTACTTC
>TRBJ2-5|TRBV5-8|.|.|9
CASTPTQYF
TGTGCCAGCACCCCGACCCAGTACTTC
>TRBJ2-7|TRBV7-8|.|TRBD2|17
CASSLGEGLAGGYEQYF
TGTGCCAGCAGCTTAGGCGAAGGACTAGCGGGAGGGTACGAGCAGTACTTC
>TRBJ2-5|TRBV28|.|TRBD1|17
CASSAEDRGRDRETQYF
TGTGCCAGCAGTGCCGAAGACAGGGGTCGAGATAGGGAGACCCAGTACTTC
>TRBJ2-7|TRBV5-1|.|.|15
CASSAGQSVSYEQYF
TGCGCCAGCAGCGCGGGACAGTCCGTCTCCTACGAGCAGTACTTC
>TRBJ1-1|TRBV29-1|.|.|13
CSVEGRVDTEAFF
TGCAGCGTTGAAGGCAGGGTGGACACTGAAGCTTTCTTT